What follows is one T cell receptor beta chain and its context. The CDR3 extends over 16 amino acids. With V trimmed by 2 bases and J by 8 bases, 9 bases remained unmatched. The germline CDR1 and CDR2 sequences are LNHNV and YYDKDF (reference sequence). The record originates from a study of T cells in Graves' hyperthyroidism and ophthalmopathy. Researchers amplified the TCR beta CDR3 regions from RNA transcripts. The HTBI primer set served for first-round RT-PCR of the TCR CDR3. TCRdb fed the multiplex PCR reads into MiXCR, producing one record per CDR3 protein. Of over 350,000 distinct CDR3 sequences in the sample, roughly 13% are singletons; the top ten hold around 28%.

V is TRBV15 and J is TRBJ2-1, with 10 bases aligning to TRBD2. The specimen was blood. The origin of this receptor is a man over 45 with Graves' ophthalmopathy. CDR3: CATSRIRPTSGYEQFF. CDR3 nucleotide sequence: TGTGCCACCAGCAGAATCAGACCGACTAGCGGGTATGAGCAGTTCTTC.